This TCR beta chain was documented in a study of blood T cell repertoires in COVID-19. Study summary: Samples of COVID-19 (acute and convalescent) were obtained from the United States, Italy and Spain. Sources were T cells, B-cell-depleted T cells, or PBMCs; the material itself was cDNA or gDNA.

The CDR3 contains 16 residues. Trimming took off 2 bases at V and 0 bases at J, with 11 bases between the two ends. The V gene's germline CDR1 is MDHEN and CDR2 SYDVKM. Source study methods: Amplifying reference gene primers gave estimates of nucleated cell counts. TCRdb's table, derived via immunoSEQ multiplex PCR, lists solely in-frame clones and lacks some. V and J calls and clone size are given by that table; D and trimming were obtained from the DNA. The sample consists of 250,000 to 300,000 clones, more than 70% of them appearing once. This clonotype originated in a man older than 75 with acute or convalescent COVID-19. The chain combines TRBV28 with TRBJ2-1; unclear D gene. Sequenced material: peripheral blood. The CDR3 sequence: CASSLGGLSSYNEQFF. In DNA form, the CDR3 reads TGTGCCAGCAGTTTAGGCGGCTTAAGCTCCTACAATGAGCAGTTCTTC.